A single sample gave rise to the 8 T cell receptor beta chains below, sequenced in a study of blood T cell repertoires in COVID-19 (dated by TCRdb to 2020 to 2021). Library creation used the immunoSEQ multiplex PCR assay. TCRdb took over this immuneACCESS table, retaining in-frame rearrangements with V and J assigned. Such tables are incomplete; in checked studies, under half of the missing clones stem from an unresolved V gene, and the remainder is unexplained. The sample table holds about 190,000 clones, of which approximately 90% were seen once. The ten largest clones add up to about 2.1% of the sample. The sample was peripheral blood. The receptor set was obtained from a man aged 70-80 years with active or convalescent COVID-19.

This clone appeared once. This CDR3 reads CASSARQGPPNTEAFF. In DNA, the CDR3 is TGTGCCAGCAGCGCTAGACAGGGACCCCCGAACACTGAAGCTTTCTTT. This chain connects TRBV7-2 to TRBJ1-1, with 7 bases lining up with TRBD1. The CDR3 totals 16 residues. Trimming removed 5 bases from V and 1 base from J; junction bases left unmatched: 10. Germline loops: CDR1 SGHTA, CDR2 FQGNSA.

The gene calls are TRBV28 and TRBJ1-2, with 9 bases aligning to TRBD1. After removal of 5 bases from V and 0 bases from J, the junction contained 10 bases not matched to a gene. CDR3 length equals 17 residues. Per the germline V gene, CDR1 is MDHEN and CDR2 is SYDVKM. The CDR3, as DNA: TGTGCCAGCAGTCCCCGGACAGGGGATGAGGCTAACTATGGCTACACCTTC. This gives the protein CASSPRTGDEANYGYTF.

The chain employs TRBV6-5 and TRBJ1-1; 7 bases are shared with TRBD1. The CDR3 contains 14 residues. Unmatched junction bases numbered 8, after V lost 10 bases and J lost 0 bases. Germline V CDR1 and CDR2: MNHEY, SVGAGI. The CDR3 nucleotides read TGTGCCACCTCCGGGACAGCAATGAACACTGAAGCTTTCTTT. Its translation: CATSGTAMNTEAFF.

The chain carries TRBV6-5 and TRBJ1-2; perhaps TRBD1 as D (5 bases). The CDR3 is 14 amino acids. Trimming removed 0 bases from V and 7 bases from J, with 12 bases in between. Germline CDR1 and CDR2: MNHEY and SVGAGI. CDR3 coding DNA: TGTGCCAGCAGTTACTCCTTCAGGGATGGTGGCTACACCTTC. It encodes CASSYSFRDGGYTF.

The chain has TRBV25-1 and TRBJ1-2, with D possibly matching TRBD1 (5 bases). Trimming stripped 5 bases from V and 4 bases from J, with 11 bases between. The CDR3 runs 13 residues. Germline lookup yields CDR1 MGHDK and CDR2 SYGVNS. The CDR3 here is CASSQTGSYGYTF. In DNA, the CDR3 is TGTGCCAGCAGTCAAACAGGATCCTATGGCTACACCTTC.

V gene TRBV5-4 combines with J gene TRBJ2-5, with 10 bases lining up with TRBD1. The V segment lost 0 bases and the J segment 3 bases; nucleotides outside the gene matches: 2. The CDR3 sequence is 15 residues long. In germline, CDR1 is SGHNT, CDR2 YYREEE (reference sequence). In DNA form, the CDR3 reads TGTGCCAGCAGCTTGGTTGGGACAGGGGAAGAGACCCAGTACTTC. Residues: CASSLVGTGEETQYF.

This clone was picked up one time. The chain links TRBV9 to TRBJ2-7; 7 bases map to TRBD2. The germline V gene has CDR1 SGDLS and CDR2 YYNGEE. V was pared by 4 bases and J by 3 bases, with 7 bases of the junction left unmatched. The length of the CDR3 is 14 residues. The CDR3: CASSPRGEGYEQYF. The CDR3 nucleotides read TGTGCCAGCAGCCCCCGGGGGGAGGGCTACGAGCAGTACTTC.

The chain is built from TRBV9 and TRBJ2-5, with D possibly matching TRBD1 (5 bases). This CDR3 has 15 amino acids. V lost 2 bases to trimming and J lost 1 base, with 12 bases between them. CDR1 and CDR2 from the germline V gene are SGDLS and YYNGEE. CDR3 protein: CASSVQGISQETQYF. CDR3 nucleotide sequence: TGTGCCAGCAGCGTGCAGGGAATTAGCCAAGAGACCCAGTACTTC.